This T cell receptor (beta chain) was profiled in a study of PD-1 blockade in classical Hodgkin lymphoma. Overall study findings and caveats: Reports indicated that newly diagnosed patients had lower baseline TCR diversity than healthy donors did.

There are a few counts of this clone. Its antigen is not identified. Per germline, CDR1 MNHEY and CDR2 SMNVEV (reference sequence). V lost 4 bases and J lost 6, with 26 bases in between. CDR3 length equals 18 residues. Assay used: immunoSEQ multiplex PCR; TCRdb lists only in-frame clones, some missing. The profile shows around 46,000 clones, about 78% of them singletons. Every single patient, without exception, relapsed after autologous stem cell transplantation, and brentuximab vedotin exposure varied. This material consisted of peripheral blood mononuclear cells (PBMCs), taken before the second cycle of nivolumab. This clonotype was sampled from a human donor with classical Hodgkin lymphoma. The rearrangement links TRBV27 to TRBJ2-3, with D perhaps matching TRBD2 (7 bases). The CDR3 nucleotides are TGTGCCAGCAGTTCGTCCCCTTCGTCGGGGGGCCAAAGGGATACGCAGTATTTT. Encoded protein: CASSSSPSSGGQRDTQYF.